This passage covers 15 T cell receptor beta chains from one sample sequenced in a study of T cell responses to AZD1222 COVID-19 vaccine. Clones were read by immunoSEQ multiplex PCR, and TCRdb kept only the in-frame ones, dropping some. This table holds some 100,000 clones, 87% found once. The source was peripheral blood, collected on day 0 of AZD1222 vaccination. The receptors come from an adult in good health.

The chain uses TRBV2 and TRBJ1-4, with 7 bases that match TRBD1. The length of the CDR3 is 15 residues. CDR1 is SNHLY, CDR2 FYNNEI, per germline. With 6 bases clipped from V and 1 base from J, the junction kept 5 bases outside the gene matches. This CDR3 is CASRFQGVTNEKLFF. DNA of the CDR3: TGTGCCAGCAGGTTCCAGGGGGTAACTAATGAAAAACTGTTTTTT.

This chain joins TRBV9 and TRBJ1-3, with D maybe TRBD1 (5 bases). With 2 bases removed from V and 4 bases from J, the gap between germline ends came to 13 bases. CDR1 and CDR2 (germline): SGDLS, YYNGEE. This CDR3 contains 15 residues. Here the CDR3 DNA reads TGTGCCAGCAGCGTGACTCAGGGCCAGGGAAACACCATATATTTT. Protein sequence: CASSVTQGQGNTIYF.

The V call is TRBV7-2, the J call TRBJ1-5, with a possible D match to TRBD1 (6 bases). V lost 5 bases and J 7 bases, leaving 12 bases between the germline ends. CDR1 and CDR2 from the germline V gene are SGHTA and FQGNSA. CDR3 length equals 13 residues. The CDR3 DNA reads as TGTGCCAGCAGCGATAGAGGGGGGCAGCCCCAGCATTTT. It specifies CASSDRGGQPQHF.

CDR3 amino acids: CASSVTSGAYEQYF. As DNA, the CDR3 is TGCGCCAGCAGCGTTACTAGCGGGGCCTACGAGCAGTACTTC. This sequence joins TRBV5-1 and TRBJ2-7; the match to TRBD2 covers 10 bases. The CDR3 runs to 14 residues. V shed 4 bases, J shed 2 bases, and the junction held 3 bases outside the gene matches. Germline V gene data show CDR1 as SGHRS and CDR2 as YFSETQ.

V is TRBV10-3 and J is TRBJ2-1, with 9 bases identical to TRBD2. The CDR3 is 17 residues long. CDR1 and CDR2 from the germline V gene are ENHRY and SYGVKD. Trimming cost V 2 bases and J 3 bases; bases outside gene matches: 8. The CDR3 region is CAISEQGSAGGYNEQFF. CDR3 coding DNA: TGTGCCATCAGTGAGCAGGGTTCAGCGGGAGGCTACAATGAGCAGTTCTTC.

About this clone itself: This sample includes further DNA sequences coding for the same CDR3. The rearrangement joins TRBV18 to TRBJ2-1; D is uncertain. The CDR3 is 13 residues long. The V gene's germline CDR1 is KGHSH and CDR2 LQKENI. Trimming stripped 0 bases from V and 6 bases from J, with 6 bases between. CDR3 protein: CASSPPSRNEQFF. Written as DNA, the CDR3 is TGTGCCAGCTCACCACCCTCCCGCAATGAGCAGTTCTTC.

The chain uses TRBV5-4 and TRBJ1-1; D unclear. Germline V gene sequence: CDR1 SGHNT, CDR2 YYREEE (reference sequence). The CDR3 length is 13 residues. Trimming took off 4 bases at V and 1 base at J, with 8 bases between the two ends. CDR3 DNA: TGTGCCAGCAGCAAGGGAGGGAACACTGAAGCTTTCTTT. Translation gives CASSKGGNTEAFF.

The CDR3 nucleotides read TGTGCCAGCAGTTTAGCGGGTGCCAAAAACATTCAGTACTTC. It specifies CASSLAGAKNIQYF. V and J are TRBV27 and TRBJ2-4; D is possibly TRBD2 (5 bases). V was cut by 2 bases and J by 1 base, with 6 bases left in between. In germline, CDR1 is MNHEY, CDR2 SMNVEV (reference sequence). CDR3 length: 14 residues.

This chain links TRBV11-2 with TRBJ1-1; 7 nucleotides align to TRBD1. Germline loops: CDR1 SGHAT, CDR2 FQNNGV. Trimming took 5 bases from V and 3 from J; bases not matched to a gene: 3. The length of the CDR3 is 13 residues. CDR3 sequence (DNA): TGTGCCAGCAGCCCAGACAGGGACACTGAAGCTTTCTTT. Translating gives CASSPDRDTEAFF.

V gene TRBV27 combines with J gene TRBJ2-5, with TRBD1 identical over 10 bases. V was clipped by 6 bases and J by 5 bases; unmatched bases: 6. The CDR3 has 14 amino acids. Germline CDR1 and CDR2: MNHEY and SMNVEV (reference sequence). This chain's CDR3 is CASSSDRGLETQYF. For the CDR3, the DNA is TGTGCCAGCAGCTCTGACAGGGGGCTGGAGACCCAGTACTTC.

CDR3 sequence (DNA): TGTGCCAGCAGCTGGGGGGGATTTGCGCCCGAAGCTTTCTTT. Protein: CASSWGGFAPEAFF. The chain uses TRBV5-6 and TRBJ1-1, with D perhaps TRBD1 (5 bases). Germline CDR1 and CDR2: SGHDT and YYEEEE. The V end was cut by 3 bases, the J end by 8 bases, with 17 bases between. The CDR3 consists of 14 residues.

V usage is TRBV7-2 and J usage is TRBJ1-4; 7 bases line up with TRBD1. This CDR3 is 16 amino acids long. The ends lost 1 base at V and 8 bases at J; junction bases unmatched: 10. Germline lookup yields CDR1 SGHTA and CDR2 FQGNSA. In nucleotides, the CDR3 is TGTGCCAGCAGCTTAGATGTGCTGGCAGGGGGGGAAAAACTGTTTTTT. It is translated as CASSLDVLAGGEKLFF.

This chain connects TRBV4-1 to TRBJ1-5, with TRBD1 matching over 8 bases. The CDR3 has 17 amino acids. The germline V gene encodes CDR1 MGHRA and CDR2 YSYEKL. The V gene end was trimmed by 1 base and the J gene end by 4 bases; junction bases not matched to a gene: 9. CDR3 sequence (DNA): TGCGCCAGCAGCCAAGTTGGCGGCAGGGACAGGAATCAGCCCCAGCATTTT. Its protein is CASSQVGGRDRNQPQHF.

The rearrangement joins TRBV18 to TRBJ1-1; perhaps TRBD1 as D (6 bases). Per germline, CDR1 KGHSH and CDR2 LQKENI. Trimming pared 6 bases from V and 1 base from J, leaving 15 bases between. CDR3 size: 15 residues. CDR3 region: CASSSMGTQNTEAFF. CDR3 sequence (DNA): TGTGCCAGCTCCTCTATGGGGACACAGAACACTGAAGCTTTCTTT.

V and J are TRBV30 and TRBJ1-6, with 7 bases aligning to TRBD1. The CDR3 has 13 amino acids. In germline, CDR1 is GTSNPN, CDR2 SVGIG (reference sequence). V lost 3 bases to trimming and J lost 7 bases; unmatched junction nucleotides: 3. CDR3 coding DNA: TGTGCCTGGAGGGACAGGAGGAATTCACCCCTCCACTTT. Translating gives CAWRDRRNSPLHF.